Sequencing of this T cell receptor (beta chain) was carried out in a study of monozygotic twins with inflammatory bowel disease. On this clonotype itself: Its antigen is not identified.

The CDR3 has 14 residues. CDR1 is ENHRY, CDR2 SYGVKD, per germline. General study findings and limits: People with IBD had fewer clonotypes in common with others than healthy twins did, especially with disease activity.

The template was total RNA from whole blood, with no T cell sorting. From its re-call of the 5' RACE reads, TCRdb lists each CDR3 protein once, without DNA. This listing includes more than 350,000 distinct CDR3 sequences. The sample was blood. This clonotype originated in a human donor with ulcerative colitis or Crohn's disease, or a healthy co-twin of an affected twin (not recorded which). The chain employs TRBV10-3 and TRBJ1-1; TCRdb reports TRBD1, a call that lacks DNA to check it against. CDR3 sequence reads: CAIRGVGQGGEAFF.